This TCR beta chain stems from a study of blood T cells in healthy people across ages. Findings and caveats of the study: Older age coincided with a roughly linear decline in TCR beta diversity per million T cells.

A sample-barcoded 5' primer and a J-beta primer mix were used in a second PCR of roughly 7 to 11 cycles. A single record per CDR3 protein comes from TCRdb applying MiXCR to the 5' RACE reads. The table lists approximately 800,000 distinct CDR3 sequences, about 34% of them singletons, with over 10% in the top ten. Per germline, CDR1 SGDLS and CDR2 YYNGEE. The V end was cut by 1 base, the J end by 7 bases, with 11 bases between. This CDR3 has 14 amino acids. Isolation recovered at least 7 million PBMCs from every sample. The table lists this clonotype with a few counts. The antigen remains unidentified. The gene calls are TRBV9 and TRBJ1-4; D gene ambiguous. This receptor was obtained from a man younger than 35 in good health. Sequencing was carried out using blood. The CDR3 nucleotides are TGTGCCAGCAGCGTAACTGGGCGGGGTGAAAAACTGTTTTTT. Amino acid sequence: CASSVTGRGEKLFF.